Sequencing of this T cell receptor (beta chain) was carried out in a study of T-cell reconstitution after alpha-beta-depleted transplantation in children. Molecular barcoding with unique molecular identifiers was used for the TCRbeta library. TCRdb re-analysed the PCR reads in MiXCR, keeping a single row per CDR3 protein. In the table there are 700,000 to 950,000 distinct CDR3 sequences, under 20% of which are singletons. Whole-study results and caveats: Reported findings indicate that, about two months after transplant, alpha-beta T cells came from several hundred expanded clones, which were derived from non-depleted graft cells. The high TCRbeta diversity at day 60 in some patients came from surviving recipient T cells and thymic progenitors. T-cell counts and diversity at one year post-transplant came mainly from newly produced T cells.

A few counts support this clonotype. Its antigen is still unknown. Per the germline V gene, CDR1 is DFQATT and CDR2 is SNEGSKA (reference sequence). This CDR3 spans 16 amino acids. V lost 3 bases, J lost 6 bases, and 9 bases stayed unmatched. This clonotype was sampled from a male patient younger than 18 who had a stem cell transplant for acute lymphoblastic leukemia, so the T cells may come from the graft donor. The specimen was PBMCs, mostly from graft donor cells, collected 360 days after TCRalphabeta/CD19-depleted stem cell transplant. V and J are TRBV20-1 and TRBJ2-1; 12 bases align to TRBD2. For the CDR3, the DNA is TGCAGTGCTAGTCTACTAGCGGGAGGAGTGACCAATGAGCAGTTCTTC. As protein: CSASLLAGGVTNEQFF.